This T cell receptor (beta chain) was observed in a study of CDR3 diversity in severe acne. CDR1 SGHRS and CDR2 YFSETQ come from the germline V gene. V dropped 0 bases and J dropped 6; count of bases not matched to a gene: 11. This CDR3 has 16 residues. The sample holds many counts of this clonotype. MiXCR, run by TCRdb on the PCR reads, gives a single entry per CDR3 protein. Of about 97,000 distinct CDR3 sequences detected, 45% to 60% appear once; the ten largest clones hold over 10%. The sample was blood. This chain links TRBV5-1 with TRBJ2-7; 8 bases map to TRBD1. The clonotype comes from a male donor with acne. The CDR3 loop reads CASSLEQGARAGEQYF. The CDR3 nucleotides are TGCGCCAGCAGCTTGGAGCAGGGGGCTAGAGCGGGCGAGCAGTACTTC.